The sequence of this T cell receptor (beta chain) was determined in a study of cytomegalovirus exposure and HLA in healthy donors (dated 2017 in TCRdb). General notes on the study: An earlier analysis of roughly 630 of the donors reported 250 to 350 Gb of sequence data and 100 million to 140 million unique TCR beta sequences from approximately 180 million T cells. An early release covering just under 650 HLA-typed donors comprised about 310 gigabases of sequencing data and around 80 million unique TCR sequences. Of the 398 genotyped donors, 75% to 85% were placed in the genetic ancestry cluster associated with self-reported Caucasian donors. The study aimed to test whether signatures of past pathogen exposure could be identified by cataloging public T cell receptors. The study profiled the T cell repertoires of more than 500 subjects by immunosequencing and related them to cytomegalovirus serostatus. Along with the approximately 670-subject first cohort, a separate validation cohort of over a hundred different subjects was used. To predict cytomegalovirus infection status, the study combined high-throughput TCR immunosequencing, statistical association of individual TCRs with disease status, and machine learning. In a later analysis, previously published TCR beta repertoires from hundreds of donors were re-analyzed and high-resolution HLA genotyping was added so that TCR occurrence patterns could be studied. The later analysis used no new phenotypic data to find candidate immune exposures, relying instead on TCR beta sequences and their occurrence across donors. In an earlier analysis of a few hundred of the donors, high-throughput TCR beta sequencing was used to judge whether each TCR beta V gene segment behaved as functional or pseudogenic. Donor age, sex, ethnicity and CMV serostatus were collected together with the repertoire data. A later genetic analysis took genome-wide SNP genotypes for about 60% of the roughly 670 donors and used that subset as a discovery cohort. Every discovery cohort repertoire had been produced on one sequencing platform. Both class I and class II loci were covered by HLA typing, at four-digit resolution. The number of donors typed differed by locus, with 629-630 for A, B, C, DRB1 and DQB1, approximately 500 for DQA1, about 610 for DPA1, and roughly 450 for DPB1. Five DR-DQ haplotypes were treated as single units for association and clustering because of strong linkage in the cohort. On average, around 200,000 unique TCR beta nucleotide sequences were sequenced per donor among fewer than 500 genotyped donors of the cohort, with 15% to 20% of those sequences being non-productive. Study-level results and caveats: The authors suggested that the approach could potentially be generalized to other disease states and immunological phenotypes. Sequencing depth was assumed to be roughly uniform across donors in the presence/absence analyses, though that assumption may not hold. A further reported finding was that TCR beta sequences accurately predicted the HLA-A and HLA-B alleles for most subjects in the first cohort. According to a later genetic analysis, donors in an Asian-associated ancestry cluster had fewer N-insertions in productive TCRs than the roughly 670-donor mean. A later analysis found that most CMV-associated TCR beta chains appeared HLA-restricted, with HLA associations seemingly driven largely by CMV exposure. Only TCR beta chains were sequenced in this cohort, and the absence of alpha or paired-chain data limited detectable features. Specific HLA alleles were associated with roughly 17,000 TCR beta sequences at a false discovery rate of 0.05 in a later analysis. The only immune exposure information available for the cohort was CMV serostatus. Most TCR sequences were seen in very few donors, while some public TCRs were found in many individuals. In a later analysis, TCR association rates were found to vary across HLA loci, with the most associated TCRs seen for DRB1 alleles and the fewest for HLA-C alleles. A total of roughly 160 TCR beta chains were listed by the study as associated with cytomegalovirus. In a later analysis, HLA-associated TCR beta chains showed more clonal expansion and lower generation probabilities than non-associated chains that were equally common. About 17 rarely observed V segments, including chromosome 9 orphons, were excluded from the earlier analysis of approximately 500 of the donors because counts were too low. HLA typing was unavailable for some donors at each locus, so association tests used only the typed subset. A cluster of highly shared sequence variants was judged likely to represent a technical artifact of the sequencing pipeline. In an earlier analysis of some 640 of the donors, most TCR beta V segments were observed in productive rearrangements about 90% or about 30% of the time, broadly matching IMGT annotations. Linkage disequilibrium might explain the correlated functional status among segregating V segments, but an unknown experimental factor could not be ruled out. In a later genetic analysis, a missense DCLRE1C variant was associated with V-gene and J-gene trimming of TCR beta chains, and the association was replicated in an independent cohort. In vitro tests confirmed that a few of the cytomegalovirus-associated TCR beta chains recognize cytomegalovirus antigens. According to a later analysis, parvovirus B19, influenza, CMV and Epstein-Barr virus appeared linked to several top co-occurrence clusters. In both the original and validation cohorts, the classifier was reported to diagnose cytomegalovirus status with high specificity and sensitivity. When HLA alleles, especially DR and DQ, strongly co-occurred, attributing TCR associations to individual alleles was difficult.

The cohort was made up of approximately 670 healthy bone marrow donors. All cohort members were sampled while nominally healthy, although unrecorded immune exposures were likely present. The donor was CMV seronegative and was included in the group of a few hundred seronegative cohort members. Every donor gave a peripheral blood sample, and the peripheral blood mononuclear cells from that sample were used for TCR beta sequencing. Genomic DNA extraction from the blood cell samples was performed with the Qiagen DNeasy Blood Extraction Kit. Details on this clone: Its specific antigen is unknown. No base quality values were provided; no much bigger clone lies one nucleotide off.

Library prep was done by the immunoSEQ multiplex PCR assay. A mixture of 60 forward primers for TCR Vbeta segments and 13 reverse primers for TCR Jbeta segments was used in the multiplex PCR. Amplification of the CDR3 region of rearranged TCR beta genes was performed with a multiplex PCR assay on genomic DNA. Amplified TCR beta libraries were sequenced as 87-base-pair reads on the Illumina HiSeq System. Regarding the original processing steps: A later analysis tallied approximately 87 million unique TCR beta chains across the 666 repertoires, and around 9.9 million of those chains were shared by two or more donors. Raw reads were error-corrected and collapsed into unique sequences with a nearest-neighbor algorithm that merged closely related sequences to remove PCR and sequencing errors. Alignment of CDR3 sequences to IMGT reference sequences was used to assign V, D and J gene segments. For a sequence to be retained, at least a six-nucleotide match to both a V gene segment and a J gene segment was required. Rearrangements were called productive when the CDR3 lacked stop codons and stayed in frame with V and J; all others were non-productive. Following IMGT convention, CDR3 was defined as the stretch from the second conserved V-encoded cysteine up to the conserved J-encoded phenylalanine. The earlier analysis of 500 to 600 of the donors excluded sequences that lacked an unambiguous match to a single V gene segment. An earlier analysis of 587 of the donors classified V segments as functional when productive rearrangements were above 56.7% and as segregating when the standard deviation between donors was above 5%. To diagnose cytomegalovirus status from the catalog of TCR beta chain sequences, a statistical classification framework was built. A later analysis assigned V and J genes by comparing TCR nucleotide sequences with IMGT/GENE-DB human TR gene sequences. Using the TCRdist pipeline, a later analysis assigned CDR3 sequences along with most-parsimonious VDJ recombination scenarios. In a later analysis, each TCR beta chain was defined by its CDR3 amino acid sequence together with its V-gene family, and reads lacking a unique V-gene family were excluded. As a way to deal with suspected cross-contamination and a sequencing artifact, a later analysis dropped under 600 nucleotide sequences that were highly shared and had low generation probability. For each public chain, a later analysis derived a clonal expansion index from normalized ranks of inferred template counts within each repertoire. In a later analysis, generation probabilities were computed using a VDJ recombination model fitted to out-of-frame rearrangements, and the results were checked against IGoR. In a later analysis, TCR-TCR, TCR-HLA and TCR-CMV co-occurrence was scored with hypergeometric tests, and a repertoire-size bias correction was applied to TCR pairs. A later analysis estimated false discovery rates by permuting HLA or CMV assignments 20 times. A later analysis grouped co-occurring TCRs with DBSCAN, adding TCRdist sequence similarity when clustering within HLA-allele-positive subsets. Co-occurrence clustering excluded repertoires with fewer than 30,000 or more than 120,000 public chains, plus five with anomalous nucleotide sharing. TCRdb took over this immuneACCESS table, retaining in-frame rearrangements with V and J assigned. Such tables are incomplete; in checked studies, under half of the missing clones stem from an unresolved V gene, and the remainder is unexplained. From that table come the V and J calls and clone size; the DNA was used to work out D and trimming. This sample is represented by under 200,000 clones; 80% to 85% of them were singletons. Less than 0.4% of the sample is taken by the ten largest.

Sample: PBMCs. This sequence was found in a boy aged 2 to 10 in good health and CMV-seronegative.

CDR3 protein: CASSSLDIYEQYF. The nucleotide sequence is given as TGTGCCAGCAGCTCCTTGGACATCTACGAGCAGTACTTC. The sequence is built from TRBV7-9 and TRBJ2-7; the D segment could be TRBD1, given 5 matching bases. Including cysteine and phenylalanine, the CDR3 has 13 amino acids. Only CDR3 DNA is held: 39 bases, read in frame from base 1. The germline V gene (reference sequence) supplies CDR1 SEHNR and CDR2 FQNEAQ. The junction carries 10 bases between V and J, which are trimmed by 4 bases and 3 bases respectively.